This T cell receptor beta chain was sequenced in a study of T cell repertoires in aging, cancer and after chemotherapy. Whole-study results and caveats: In each cancer cohort, median generation probability increased across chemotherapy, suggesting thymic output rebounded.

The J segment lost 2 bases and the V segment lost 4 bases, leaving 8 bases of the junction unmatched. Germline-derived CDR1 and CDR2 are SGHNT and YYREEE (reference sequence). This CDR3 spans 15 amino acids. Multiplex touch-down PCR with TRB-A/B primers amplified rearranged V-D-J TRB sequences. TCRdb reprocessed the multiplex PCR reads via MiXCR and lists one record per CDR3 protein. The sample lists 5,500 to 7,000 distinct CDR3 sequences, 25% to 30% occurring once. TCR beta rearrangements were amplified from peripheral blood genomic DNA. Turning to this clonotype: Its antigen is as yet unknown.

The rearrangement links TRBV5-4 to TRBJ2-5; 7 positions match TRBD2. The sequence was collected from a human donor in good health. The material sequenced was blood. CDR3 protein: CASSLTSGTQETQYF. DNA of the CDR3: TGTGCCAGCAGCCTAACGAGCGGGACTCAAGAGACCCAGTACTTC.